The rows below give T cell receptor beta chains drawn from one sample of a study of PD-L1 blockade in urothelial cancer. Assay used: immunoSEQ multiplex PCR; TCRdb lists only in-frame clones, some missing. Of around 66,000 clones listed, around nine tenths are singletons. The sequencing here drew on PBMCs, taken around atezolizumab (anti-PD-L1) treatment. These receptors came from a man in his 60s with urothelial cancer. Both conserved end residues are part of each CDR3. Each record gives: V gene, D gene, J gene, clone size, CDR3 DNA, CDR3 protein. D genes are given only for firm matches. Only some rows state a clone size, as once, few, many or a class for expanded clones.

v_gene: TRBV7-8
d_gene: TRBD1
j_gene: TRBJ1-1
abundance: .
CDR3nt: TGTGCCAGCAGCTTACTGACAGGGGGCACTGAAGCTTTCTTT
CDR3aa: CASSLLTGGTEAFF

v_gene: TRBV30
d_gene: TRBD1
j_gene: TRBJ2-7
abundance: .
CDR3nt: TGTGCCTGGAGCCGGACAGGGGAAGGCTACGAGCAGTACTTC
CDR3aa: CAWSRTGEGYEQYF

v_gene: TRBV7-3
d_gene: TRBD2
j_gene: TRBJ2-3
abundance: .
CDR3nt: TGTGCCAGCAGCTCCGGACTAGCGGGACTCACAGATACGCAGTATTTT
CDR3aa: CASSSGLAGLTDTQYF

v_gene: TRBV10-3
d_gene: TRBD1
j_gene: TRBJ2-1
abundance: .
CDR3nt: TGTGCCATCAACCTGGGACAGGGGATAGGTGAGCAGTTCTTC
CDR3aa: CAINLGQGIGEQFF

v_gene: TRBV21-1
d_gene: .
j_gene: TRBJ2-5
abundance: .
CDR3nt: TGTGCCAGCAGACCCATTACATCGGGGATAGAGACCCAGTACTTC
CDR3aa: CASRPITSGIETQYF

v_gene: TRBV29-1
d_gene: .
j_gene: TRBJ1-2
abundance: .
CDR3nt: TGCAGCGTTGACAGGGTCGGGTATGGCTACACCTTC
CDR3aa: CSVDRVGYGYTF

v_gene: TRBV5-1
d_gene: TRBD1
j_gene: TRBJ1-1
abundance: once
CDR3nt: TGCGCCAGCAGCTGGACAGGGGGTATGGGGCTCCCTGAAGCTTTCTTT
CDR3aa: CASSWTGGMGLPEAFF

v_gene: TRBV18
d_gene: .
j_gene: TRBJ2-3
abundance: .
CDR3nt: TGTGCCAGCTCACCTCAGACTATAAAACTCCGCACAGATACGCAGTATTTT
CDR3aa: CASSPQTIKLRTDTQYF

v_gene: TRBV6-6
d_gene: TRBD1
j_gene: TRBJ1-1
abundance: .
CDR3nt: TGTGCCAGCACCAGGGACAGGGTGGAGACGGCTGAAGCTTTCTTT
CDR3aa: CASTRDRVETAEAFF

v_gene: TRBV30
d_gene: .
j_gene: TRBJ1-6
abundance: .
CDR3nt: TGTGCCTGGACGGGGTTAGCCAATAATTCACCCCTCCACTTT
CDR3aa: CAWTGLANNSPLHF

v_gene: TRBV6-1
d_gene: .
j_gene: TRBJ2-1
abundance: .
CDR3nt: TGTGCCAGTGAGGAGTACAATGAGCAGTTCTTC
CDR3aa: CASEEYNEQFF

v_gene: TRBV7-3
d_gene: .
j_gene: TRBJ1-1
abundance: .
CDR3nt: TGTGCCAGCCTGAGGGAACCGAACACTGAAGCTTTCTTT
CDR3aa: CASLREPNTEAFF

v_gene: TRBV5-4
d_gene: .
j_gene: TRBJ2-3
abundance: .
CDR3nt: TGTGCCAGCAGCCTCACTAGCACAGATACGCAGTATTTT
CDR3aa: CASSLTSTDTQYF

v_gene: TRBV28
d_gene: .
j_gene: TRBJ1-4
abundance: .
CDR3nt: TGTGCCAGCAGTCCACTCAGGGGTGAAAAACTGTTTTTT
CDR3aa: CASSPLRGEKLFF

v_gene: TRBV7-7
d_gene: .
j_gene: TRBJ2-6
abundance: .
CDR3nt: TGTGCTAGCAGCCCGGACAGTTACTCTGGGGCCAACGTCCTGACTTTC
CDR3aa: CASSPDSYSGANVLTF

v_gene: TRBV27
d_gene: .
j_gene: TRBJ1-6
abundance: few
CDR3nt: TGTGCCAGCAGTTTATCGATTCAGGCGGGGCATAATTCACCCCTCCACTTT
CDR3aa: CASSLSIQAGHNSPLHF

v_gene: TRBV4-2
d_gene: .
j_gene: TRBJ1-1
abundance: once
CDR3nt: TGTGCCAGCAGCCAAGAGAGAGGGTTCACTGAAGCTTTCTTT
CDR3aa: CASSQERGFTEAFF

v_gene: TRBV7-9
d_gene: TRBD2
j_gene: TRBJ2-1
abundance: .
CDR3nt: TGTGCCAGCAGCACAATTCTAGCGGGAGGGCCGTTTGAGCAGTTCTTC
CDR3aa: CASSTILAGGPFEQFF

v_gene: TRBV27
d_gene: TRBD2
j_gene: TRBJ2-7
abundance: .
CDR3nt: TGTGCCAGCAGCTCCGGGACTAACTACGAGCAGTACTTC
CDR3aa: CASSSGTNYEQYF

v_gene: TRBV11-2
d_gene: TRBD1
j_gene: TRBJ2-1
abundance: .
CDR3nt: TGTGCCAGCAGCCGAAGGGACAGGGTTCATGAGCAGTTCTTC
CDR3aa: CASSRRDRVHEQFF

v_gene: TRBV19
d_gene: .
j_gene: TRBJ1-5
abundance: .
CDR3nt: TGTGCCACAACCGGGGGGCCGAATCAGCCCCAGCATTTT
CDR3aa: CATTGGPNQPQHF

v_gene: TRBV10-3
d_gene: .
j_gene: TRBJ2-7
abundance: .
CDR3nt: TGTGCCATCAGGGGGGCTGACAGTTTAAGCTCCTACGAGCAGTACTTC
CDR3aa: CAIRGADSLSSYEQYF

v_gene: TRBV9
d_gene: .
j_gene: TRBJ2-7
abundance: .
CDR3nt: TGTGCCAGCAGCGTAGATTTTGGGGGCTCCACCTACGAGCAGTACTTC
CDR3aa: CASSVDFGGSTYEQYF

v_gene: TRBV28
d_gene: .
j_gene: TRBJ2-7
abundance: .
CDR3nt: TGTGCCAGCAGTCGCTCGACAGTTTACGAGCAGTACTTC
CDR3aa: CASSRSTVYEQYF

v_gene: TRBV7-2
d_gene: .
j_gene: TRBJ1-4
abundance: once
CDR3nt: TGTGCCAGCAGCTTAGCGCTTGGGAGTCCAACAACTAATGAAAAACTGTTTTTT
CDR3aa: CASSLALGSPTTNEKLFF

v_gene: TRBV6-5
d_gene: TRBD1
j_gene: TRBJ2-3
abundance: .
CDR3nt: TGTGCCAGCAGCAGACAGGGTTTGGCAGATACGCAGTATTTT
CDR3aa: CASSRQGLADTQYF

v_gene: TRBV19
d_gene: .
j_gene: TRBJ2-6
abundance: .
CDR3nt: TGTGCCAGTAGTAGGAGGGGGCGCGGGGCCAACGTCCTGACTTTC
CDR3aa: CASSRRGRGANVLTF

v_gene: TRBV6-1
d_gene: TRBD1
j_gene: TRBJ1-2
abundance: once
CDR3nt: TGTGCCAGCAGTGAAGCTTTTGGACAGGGCCATGGCTACACCTTC
CDR3aa: CASSEAFGQGHGYTF

v_gene: TRBV9
d_gene: TRBD2
j_gene: TRBJ2-2
abundance: .
CDR3nt: TGTGCCAGCAGCGGGGGAGGGAGGAACACCGGGGAGCTGTTTTTT
CDR3aa: CASSGGGRNTGELFF

v_gene: TRBV7-6
d_gene: TRBD2
j_gene: TRBJ2-1
abundance: .
CDR3nt: TGTGCCAGCAGCTTAGCAGAAGCGGGAGGGGTTCCAGGGGCGCAGTTCTTC
CDR3aa: CASSLAEAGGVPGAQFF

v_gene: TRBV7-2
d_gene: TRBD1
j_gene: TRBJ2-7
abundance: .
CDR3nt: TGTGCCAGCAGCTTGACAGGGGGTATCTACGAGCAGTACTTC
CDR3aa: CASSLTGGIYEQYF

v_gene: TRBV2
d_gene: TRBD2
j_gene: TRBJ2-3
abundance: .
CDR3nt: TGTGCCAGCTTTCCTAGCGGGAGGGATACGCAGTATTTT
CDR3aa: CASFPSGRDTQYF

v_gene: TRBV9
d_gene: TRBD1
j_gene: TRBJ2-3
abundance: .
CDR3nt: TGTGCCAGCAGCCTAGATTTCCGGGACAGGGGGCCCTATTTTGACACAGATACGCAGTATTTT
CDR3aa: CASSLDFRDRGPYFDTDTQYF

v_gene: TRBV5-4
d_gene: .
j_gene: TRBJ1-2
abundance: few
CDR3nt: TGTGCCAGCAGCTTGGTTCTGGGCCTGAGCTATGGCTACACCTTC
CDR3aa: CASSLVLGLSYGYTF

v_gene: TRBV28
d_gene: .
j_gene: TRBJ2-7
abundance: hyperexpanded
CDR3nt: TGTGCCAGCAGTTGGGTCGGGTACGAGCAGTACTTC
CDR3aa: CASSWVGYEQYF

v_gene: TRBV28
d_gene: TRBD1
j_gene: TRBJ1-5
abundance: few
CDR3nt: TGTGCCAGCAGTTCGGGACAGGGAAGTCAGCCCCAGCATTTT
CDR3aa: CASSSGQGSQPQHF

v_gene: TRBV6-5
d_gene: .
j_gene: TRBJ2-1
abundance: .
CDR3nt: TGTGCCAGCCGTAGCCCCGGCCAGAATGAGCAGTTCTTC
CDR3aa: CASRSPGQNEQFF

v_gene: TRBV2
d_gene: .
j_gene: TRBJ2-1
abundance: .
CDR3nt: TGTGCCAGCACTGCGACTCAACAGGGATCGGGGAATGAGCAGTTCTTC
CDR3aa: CASTATQQGSGNEQFF

v_gene: TRBV7-8
d_gene: .
j_gene: TRBJ1-2
abundance: few
CDR3nt: TGTGCCAGCAGCTCCGGGAGGGCGTTGGGTGGCTACACCTTC
CDR3aa: CASSSGRALGGYTF

v_gene: TRBV6-1
d_gene: .
j_gene: TRBJ1-5
abundance: .
CDR3nt: TGTGCCAGCGGACGACAGGACAGCAATCAGCCCCAGCATTTT
CDR3aa: CASGRQDSNQPQHF

v_gene: TRBV5-1
d_gene: .
j_gene: TRBJ2-5
abundance: .
CDR3nt: TGCGCCAGCAGCCACCGCTCGGCAGGGGCAGAGACCCAGTACTTC
CDR3aa: CASSHRSAGAETQYF

v_gene: TRBV6-5
d_gene: TRBD2
j_gene: TRBJ2-2
abundance: .
CDR3nt: TGTGCCAGCAGTTACGGCGGGAGGGCCGGGGAGCTGTTTTTT
CDR3aa: CASSYGGRAGELFF

v_gene: TRBV9
d_gene: .
j_gene: TRBJ2-5
abundance: .
CDR3nt: TGTGCCAGCAGCGTAAACAGCTGGGAGACCCAGTACTTC
CDR3aa: CASSVNSWETQYF

v_gene: TRBV7-9
d_gene: .
j_gene: TRBJ1-1
abundance: .
CDR3nt: TGTGCCAGTGAATACTCAGGAGAAGCTTTCTTT
CDR3aa: CASEYSGEAFF

v_gene: TRBV18
d_gene: .
j_gene: TRBJ2-3
abundance: .
CDR3nt: TGTGCCAGCTCGCCCCCGGGTCCGGGGTCAGATACGCAGTATTTT
CDR3aa: CASSPPGPGSDTQYF

v_gene: TRBV12-5
d_gene: .
j_gene: TRBJ1-1
abundance: .
CDR3nt: TGTGCTAGTGGTTTGGTAGGGGGTAGACCGAACACTGAAGCTTTCTTT
CDR3aa: CASGLVGGRPNTEAFF